This record looks at one TCR beta chain sequence and its context. The data were taken from a study of blood T cells in healthy people across ages. Donors were systemically healthy Caucasian individuals from Russia aged roughly 6 to 95 years. The V segment lost 9 bases and the J segment 7 bases; nucleotides outside the gene matches: 9. This CDR3 comprises 13 residues. CDR1 MNHNY and CDR2 SVGAGI come from the germline V gene (reference sequence). Alongside a J-beta primer mix, a sample-barcoded 5' primer served in a second PCR lasting about 6 to 12 cycles. TCRdb fed the 5' RACE reads into MiXCR, producing one record per CDR3 protein. Of 1.8 million or so distinct CDR3 sequences listed, roughly two fifths are singletons.

The sample consisted of blood. This sequence originates from a human donor in good health. The J gene is TRBJ2-7, the V gene TRBV6-6; TRBD1 aligns across 10 bases. CDR3 bases: TGTGCCAGTCAATTAGACAGGGGGCTTGAGCAGTACTTC. This sequence encodes CASQLDRGLEQYF.